This T cell receptor beta chain was recorded in a study of cytomegalovirus exposure and HLA in healthy donors. Germline CDR1 is MGHDK and CDR2 is SYGVNS. The CDR3 sequence is 17 residues long. V shed 1 base and J 6 bases; nucleotides not matched to a gene: 8. The PCR employed 60 Vbeta primers together with 13 Jbeta primers. Authors' data handling: Approximately 73 million unique TCR beta chains, 10 million to 14 million shared, were counted in a later analysis. TCRdb's table, derived via immunoSEQ multiplex PCR, lists solely in-frame clones and lacks some. V and J calls and clone size follow that table, whereas D and trimming were derived from the DNA. The sample is made up of almost 40,000 clones, and the top ten hold over 3% of it.

Sequencing input: PBMCs. The receptor comes from a woman aged 25 to 45 in good health and CMV-seropositive. V is TRBV25-1 and J is TRBJ2-3; 12 bases map to TRBD2. This chain's CDR3 is CASSELGLAGKLDTQYF. CDR3 coding DNA: TGTGCCAGCAGTGAATTAGGACTAGCGGGGAAGCTCGATACGCAGTATTTT.